The 31 T cell receptor beta chains given below trace back to one sample, sequenced in a study of identical twins. One entry per CDR3 protein, called by TCRdb with MiXCR from the 5' RACE reads. The sample includes approximately 600,000 distinct CDR3 sequences, under 8.5% of them seen just once. In addition, the sample was reused for a study of yellow fever vaccine responses in identical twins.

Sequenced sample: PBMCs. The receptor source for this set is a woman aged 18-29 years in good health.

This clonotype was detected ten times or more. The rearrangement joins TRBV15 to TRBJ2-3, with a weak D call TRBD1 (6 bases). V lost 2 bases and J 10 bases, leaving 13 bases between the germline ends. Germline CDR1 LNHNV, CDR2 YYDKDF (reference sequence). The CDR3 sequence is 13 residues long. The CDR3 sequence is CATSRFTGMAQYF. The CDR3, as DNA: TGTGCCACCAGCAGATTTACAGGGATGGCGCAGTATTTT.

This clonotype turned up a few times. This chain joins TRBV15 and TRBJ2-3, with unresolved D. Germline assignment: CDR1 LNHNV and CDR2 YYDKDF (reference sequence). V lost 0 bases to trimming and J lost 1 base, with 14 bases between them. This CDR3 region has 17 residues. The CDR3 nucleotides are TGTGCCACCAGCAGAGATCGCGTGGGTAGGGGCACAGATACGCAGTATTTT. Its protein is CATSRDRVGRGTDTQYF.

The gene calls are TRBV6-1 and TRBJ1-2, with 11 bases lining up with TRBD1. This CDR3 is built from 12 residues. Germline V gene lookup returns CDR1 MNHNS and CDR2 SASEGT. Unmatched junction bases numbered 4, after V lost 8 bases and J lost 8 bases. The CDR3 is CASWGQGEGYTF. The CDR3 bases are TGTGCCAGCTGGGGACAGGGGGAAGGCTACACCTTC.

The genes are TRBV7-8 and TRBJ1-1; D is uncertain. The CDR3 has 14 amino acids. Germline V gene data show CDR1 as SGHVS and CDR2 as FQNEAQ. Trimming shortened V by 5 bases and J by 1 base, and 11 bases separated the two germline ends. For the CDR3, the DNA is TGTGCCAGCAGCCTCCGACTTTGGAACACTGAAGCTTTCTTT. The encoded protein is CASSLRLWNTEAFF.

J is TRBJ1-1 and V is TRBV7-9; TRBD1 might be the D (6 bases). CDR3 length equals 12 residues. Germline V gene data show CDR1 as SEHNR and CDR2 as FQNEAQ (reference sequence). V lost 4 bases and J lost 4, with 7 bases in between. The CDR3 region has the DNA TGTGCCAGCAGCTGGGGGGCCACTGAAGCTTTCTTT. Translating gives CASSWGATEAFF.

The chain links TRBV20-1 to TRBJ2-3, with 11 bases lining up with TRBD2. The CDR3 runs to 17 residues. V was pared by 3 bases and J by 2 bases, with 10 bases of the junction left unmatched. Germline loops: CDR1 DFQATT, CDR2 SNEGSKA (reference sequence). The CDR3 spells CSARVGTSGTTTDTQYF. The DNA for the CDR3 is TGCAGTGCTAGGGTAGGGACTAGCGGAACCACCACAGATACGCAGTATTTT.

V is TRBV7-2 and J is TRBJ2-3, with a tentative D call TRBD2 (6 bases). CDR1 SGHTA and CDR2 FQGNSA come from the germline V gene. This CDR3 region has 14 residues. Trimming removed 7 bases from V and 2 bases from J, with 13 bases in between. In DNA form, the CDR3 reads TGTGCCAGCACACTCCGGGGGATCACAGATACGCAGTATTTT. Protein: CASTLRGITDTQYF.

The chain is built from TRBV20-1 and TRBJ1-6; D is unresolved. V was trimmed by 3 bases and J by 4 bases, leaving 7 bases between them. CDR3 length: 13 amino acids. CDR1 and CDR2 (germline): DFQATT, SNEGSKA (reference sequence). CDR3 sequence (DNA): TGCAGTGCTAGTATCCCATATAATTCACCCCTCCACTTT. Translating gives CSASIPYNSPLHF.

This clonotype was counted many times. The chain recombines TRBV5-6 with TRBJ2-3; D possibly corresponds to TRBD1 (6 bases). With 0 bases removed from V and 2 bases from J, the gap between germline ends came to 10 bases. Germline V gene data show CDR1 as SGHDT and CDR2 as YYEEEE. The length of the CDR3 is 15 residues. The DNA of the CDR3 is TGTGCCAGCAGCTTGGGGCAGGGGTTCACAGATACGCAGTATTTT. Protein sequence: CASSLGQGFTDTQYF.

CDR3 loop: CASTSAIGDTGVGANVLTF. For the CDR3, the DNA is TGTGCCAGCACCTCGGCCATCGGGGACACCGGAGTCGGGGCCAACGTCCTGACTTTC. The rearrangement uses TRBV28 and TRBJ2-6; TRBD1 might be the D (6 bases). The germline V and J ends were trimmed by 7 bases and 4 bases, with 26 bases remaining between them. Germline lookup yields CDR1 MDHEN and CDR2 SYDVKM. The CDR3 is made up of 19 amino acids.

This clonotype has at least ten counts. The chain employs TRBV20-1 and TRBJ1-1, with 7 nucleotides matching TRBD1. J gave up 1 base and V 3 bases, and 2 bases lay outside the gene matches. CDR3 length equals 13 residues. Germline CDR1 and CDR2: DFQATT and SNEGSKA (reference sequence). DNA for the CDR3: TGCAGTGCTAGGGGACAGAAGAACACTGAAGCTTTCTTT. Protein sequence: CSARGQKNTEAFF.

This clonotype has just a few counts. The rearrangement uses TRBV11-2 and TRBJ1-2, with 9 bases matching TRBD1. The CDR3 sequence is 15 residues long. Germline V gene lookup returns CDR1 SGHAT and CDR2 FQNNGV. V lost 5 bases to trimming and J lost 8 bases; unmatched junction nucleotides: 12. The CDR3 DNA reads as TGTGCCAGCAGCCCAAGATCGGACAGGGGTAGCGGCTACACCTTC. It is translated as CASSPRSDRGSGYTF.

This clonotype was detected a few times. This chain joins TRBV5-1 and TRBJ2-3; the D is unclear. The CDR3 contains 14 residues. V dropped 3 bases and J dropped 2 bases, with 10 bases sitting between them. The germline CDR1 and CDR2 sequences are SGHRS and YFSETQ. CDR3 nucleotide sequence: TGCGCCAGCAGCTGGGGATACAACACAGATACGCAGTATTTT. This translates into CASSWGYNTDTQYF.

This chain links TRBV7-8 with TRBJ1-2; maybe TRBD1 (6 bases). Per germline, CDR1 SGHVS and CDR2 FQNEAQ. CDR3 length: 14 residues. Trimming left V 2 bases short and J 4 bases short, with 11 bases between. The CDR3 DNA reads TGTGCCAGCAGCTTAAAACAGGGTGGCTATGGCTACACCTTC. This codes for CASSLKQGGYGYTF.

This clonotype has at least ten counts. The V gene is TRBV5-6, the J gene TRBJ1-2; tentative D call: TRBD1 (6 bases). The CDR3 extends over 13 amino acids. Trimming stripped 4 bases from V and 4 bases from J, with 11 bases between. CDR1 and CDR2 (germline): SGHDT, YYEEEE. The CDR3 here is CASSPGTPYGYTF. The DNA for the CDR3 is TGTGCCAGCAGCCCGGGGACACCCTATGGCTACACCTTC.

In its sample, this clonotype was seen many times. The chain is built from TRBV12-3 or TRBV12-4 and TRBJ2-2; 8 positions match TRBD1. This CDR3 is 15 amino acids long. V shed 6 bases and J 6 bases; nucleotides not matched to a gene: 9. CDR3: CASRGGGTGPGELFF. The CDR3 nucleotides are TGTGCCAGCAGGGGCGGAGGGACAGGACCCGGGGAGCTGTTTTTT.

This clonotype has a handful of counts. The chain joins TRBV28 to TRBJ2-1; 8 bases are shared with TRBD2. The CDR3 has 16 amino acids. V trimming: 6 bases; J trimming: 14 bases; junction bases outside the gene matches: 21. Germline V gene sequence: CDR1 MDHEN, CDR2 SYDVKM. Here the CDR3 DNA reads TGTGCCAGCAGGGAAATAGCGGGAAGCCTCAACGGGGGTGAGTTCTTC. Translated: CASREIAGSLNGGEFF.

This clonotype was detected a few times. The rearrangement joins TRBV7-6 to TRBJ1-3; the match to TRBD1 covers 7 bases. The trim removed 7 bases at V and 1 base at J, leaving 7 bases unmatched. CDR1 SGHVS and CDR2 FNYEAQ come from the germline V gene. CDR3 length: 15 amino acids. The CDR3 DNA follows: TGTGCCAGCATGGCGAGACAGGGTTCTGGAAACACCATATATTTT. Translating gives CASMARQGSGNTIYF.

The table lists this clonotype with many counts. The gene calls are TRBV6-2 or TRBV6-3 and TRBJ1-6, with TRBD1 identical over 9 bases. CDR1 and CDR2 (germline): MNHEY, SVGEGT. The trim removed 7 bases at V and 4 bases at J, leaving 14 bases unmatched. This CDR3 has 18 amino acids. CDR3 sequence (DNA): TGTGCCAGCACCTCCGGGACAGGGAGTGGGATATATAATTCACCCCTCCACTTT. The encoded protein is CASTSGTGSGIYNSPLHF.

This clonotype was detected only a few times. This rearrangement joins TRBV7-9 to TRBJ2-3; TRBD1 or TRBD2 may be the D gene (5 bases each). Germline assignment: CDR1 SEHNR and CDR2 FQNEAQ (reference sequence). This CDR3 region has 17 residues. The ends were cut back, 0 bases at V and 4 bases at J, with 17 bases in the middle. The CDR3 loop reads CASSLARGPFEADTQYF. The CDR3 nucleotides are TGTGCCAGCAGCTTAGCGAGGGGACCATTCGAAGCAGATACGCAGTATTTT.

There are a few counts of this clonotype. The junction does not match germline at one end; this may be a read error. The chain combines TRBV5-1 with TRBJ1-1; no firm D call. This CDR3 region has 14 residues. CDR1 and CDR2 (germline): SGHRS, YFSETQ. The CDR3, as DNA: TGCGCCAGCAGGTTGGGTACTTCGAACACTGAAGCTTTCTTT. Its translation is CASRLGTSNTEAFF.

This clonotype was found a few times. V is TRBV28 and J is TRBJ2-3; 9 bases line up with TRBD1. Germline V gene data show CDR1 as MDHEN and CDR2 as SYDVKM. Unmatched junction bases numbered 12, after V lost 3 bases and J lost 8 bases. CDR3 length equals 16 residues. The CDR3 coding sequence is TGTGCCAGCAGTTTGGATTCGGGACAGGGCGTTCCTACGCAGTATTTT. It encodes CASSLDSGQGVPTQYF.

The V gene is TRBV7-8, the J gene TRBJ2-7; D may be TRBD1 or TRBD2 (5 bases each). CDR3 size: 18 residues. CDR1 and CDR2 from the germline V gene are SGHVS and FQNEAQ. The V and J ends lost 1 base and 0 bases respectively, with 19 bases between them. The CDR3 protein is CASSLGGSGLAGSYEQYF. The CDR3 DNA follows: TGTGCCAGCAGCTTAGGGGGGTCGGGGCTAGCAGGCTCCTACGAGCAGTACTTC.

The chain employs TRBV5-1 and TRBJ2-1; TRBD2 might be the D (6 bases). Germline V gives CDR1 SGHRS, CDR2 YFSETQ. With 4 bases removed from V and 9 bases from J, the gap between germline ends came to 14 bases. This CDR3 comprises 13 residues. The CDR3 spells CASSASSDSEQFF. DNA for the CDR3: TGCGCCAGCAGCGCTTCTAGCGACTCTGAGCAGTTCTTC.

This clonotype was found a few times. The rearrangement joins TRBV6-5 to TRBJ2-7; 10 nucleotides agree with TRBD2. V shed 2 bases, J shed 2 bases, and the junction held 12 bases outside the gene matches. Germline CDR1 and CDR2: MNHEY and SVGAGI. The CDR3 is 18 residues long. CDR3 residues: CASSYGSSGSKGPYEQYF. The CDR3 nucleotides are TGTGCCAGCAGTTACGGGTCTAGCGGGAGTAAAGGTCCCTACGAGCAGTACTTC.

This clonotype came up a few times. The V and J genes are TRBV19 and TRBJ1-1, with 9 bases that match TRBD1. Germline V lookup: CDR1 LNHDA, CDR2 SQIVND (reference sequence). CDR3 size: 13 residues. Losses at the gene ends were 8 bases for V and 3 bases for J; bases not matched to a gene: 4. Written as DNA, the CDR3 is TGTGCCAGTCAAGACAGGGGGGACACTGAAGCTTTCTTT. Protein sequence: CASQDRGDTEAFF.

This clonotype was detected many times. The chain links TRBV11-2 to TRBJ2-1; the D is unclear. The CDR3 runs to 17 residues. With 3 bases removed from V and 4 bases from J, the gap between germline ends came to 19 bases. Germline V CDR1 and CDR2: SGHAT, FQNNGV. As DNA, the CDR3 is TGTGCCAGCAGCTTGTTCGGCTGGGCCACAACTTACAATGAGCAGTTCTTC. Its protein product is CASSLFGWATTYNEQFF.

The chain links TRBV4-2 to TRBJ2-7; no reliable D call. The V end lost 0 bases, the J end lost 3 bases, and 9 bases lay between the germline ends. In germline, CDR1 is LGHNA, CDR2 YNFKEQ. The CDR3 spans 14 residues. The CDR3 DNA is TGTGCCAGCAGCCAAGAGGTTGGTGGCTACGAGCAGTACGTC. This translates into CASSQEVGGYEQYV.

This chain joins TRBV15 and TRBJ2-7, with 8 bases matching TRBD2. V shed 2 bases, J shed 4 bases, and the junction held 7 bases outside the gene matches. Germline CDR1 reads LNHNV; CDR2 reads YYDKDF (reference sequence). This CDR3 comprises 15 residues. DNA of the CDR3: TGTGCCACCAGCAGAACCCCTCGGGGGGGTTACGAGCAGTACTTC. It encodes CATSRTPRGGYEQYF.

This clonotype occurred many times. The gene calls are TRBV7-9 and TRBJ2-5; no clear D. V was trimmed by 4 bases and J by 5 bases, leaving 20 bases between them. CDR1 and CDR2 from the germline V gene are SEHNR and FQNEAQ (reference sequence). The CDR3 sequence is 16 residues long. CDR3 DNA: TGTGCCAGCAGCTCCCCCCCCGGGCCCCAGAGGGAGACCCAGTACTTC. Protein: CASSSPPGPQRETQYF.

This clonotype was picked up many times. The CDR3 DNA reads as TGCAGTGCTAGAGGACGAGACAGAGTCTACGAGCAGTACTTC. It is translated as CSARGRDRVYEQYF. The chain uses TRBV20-1 and TRBJ2-7; perhaps TRBD1 as D (5 bases). CDR1 is DFQATT, CDR2 SNEGSKA, per germline (reference sequence). CDR3 length: 14 residues. Trimming left V 1 base short and J 3 bases short, with 13 bases between.